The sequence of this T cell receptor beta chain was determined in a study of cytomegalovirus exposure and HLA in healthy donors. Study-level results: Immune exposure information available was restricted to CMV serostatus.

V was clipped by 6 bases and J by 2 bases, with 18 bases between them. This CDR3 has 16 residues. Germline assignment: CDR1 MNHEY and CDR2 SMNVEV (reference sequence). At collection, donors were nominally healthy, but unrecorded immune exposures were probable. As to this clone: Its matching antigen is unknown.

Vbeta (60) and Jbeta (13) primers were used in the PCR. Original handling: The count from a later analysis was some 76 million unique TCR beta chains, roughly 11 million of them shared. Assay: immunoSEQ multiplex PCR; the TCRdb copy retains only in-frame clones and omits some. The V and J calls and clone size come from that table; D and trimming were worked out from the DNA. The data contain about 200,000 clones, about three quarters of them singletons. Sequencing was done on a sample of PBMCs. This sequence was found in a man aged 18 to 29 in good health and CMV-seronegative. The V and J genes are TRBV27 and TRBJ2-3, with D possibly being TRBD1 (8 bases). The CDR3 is CASSLTGGATTDTQYF. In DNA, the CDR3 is TGTGCCAGCAGCCTCACAGGGGGGGCCACCACAGATACGCAGTATTTT.